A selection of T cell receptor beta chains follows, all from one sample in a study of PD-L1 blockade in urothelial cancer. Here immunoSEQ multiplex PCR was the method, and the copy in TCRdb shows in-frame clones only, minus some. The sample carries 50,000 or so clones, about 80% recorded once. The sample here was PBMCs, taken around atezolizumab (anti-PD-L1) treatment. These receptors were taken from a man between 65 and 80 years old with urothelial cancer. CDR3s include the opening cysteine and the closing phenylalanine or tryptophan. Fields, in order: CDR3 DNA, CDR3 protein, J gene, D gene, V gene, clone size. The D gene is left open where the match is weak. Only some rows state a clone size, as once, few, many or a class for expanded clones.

CDR3nt: TGCGCCAGCAGCATTACTAGCGGATCAAGCTCTACGCAGTATTTT
CDR3aa: CASSITSGSSSTQYF
j_gene: TRBJ2-3
d_gene: TRBD2
v_gene: TRBV5-1
abundance: -

CDR3nt: TGTGCCAGGCCGGACAGGGTCCCCCCCACAGATACGCAGTATTTT
CDR3aa: CARPDRVPPTDTQYF
j_gene: TRBJ2-3
d_gene: TRBD1
v_gene: TRBV6-1
abundance: -

CDR3nt: TGTGCCAGCAGCCCGTTGGACAGGGCTTCCTACGAGCAGTACTTC
CDR3aa: CASSPLDRASYEQYF
j_gene: TRBJ2-7
d_gene: TRBD1
v_gene: TRBV9
abundance: -

CDR3nt: TGTGCCAGCAGCTCCGGGACTAGCGACACCGGGGAGCTGTTTTTT
CDR3aa: CASSSGTSDTGELFF
j_gene: TRBJ2-2
d_gene: TRBD2
v_gene: TRBV11-3
abundance: -

CDR3nt: TGTGCCAGCAGCCCGGGACAGGGGAAGGGCTACACCTTC
CDR3aa: CASSPGQGKGYTF
j_gene: TRBJ1-2
d_gene: TRBD1
v_gene: TRBV7-3
abundance: -

CDR3nt: TGCGCCAGCAGCTCTGACAGCTCTGGAAACACCATATATTTT
CDR3aa: CASSSDSSGNTIYF
j_gene: TRBJ1-3
d_gene: -
v_gene: TRBV5-1
abundance: -

CDR3nt: TGTGCCAGCAGTTACTCGAGAGCGGGGTTACAAGAGACCCAGTACTTC
CDR3aa: CASSYSRAGLQETQYF
j_gene: TRBJ2-5
d_gene: TRBD2
v_gene: TRBV6-5
abundance: -

CDR3nt: TGTGCCAGCAGCTCCTCTAACAATGAGCAGTTCTTC
CDR3aa: CASSSSNNEQFF
j_gene: TRBJ2-1
d_gene: -
v_gene: TRBV7-9
abundance: -

CDR3nt: TGTGCCAGCAGCCCCTGGGACTTTACGACAGATACGCAGTATTTT
CDR3aa: CASSPWDFTTDTQYF
j_gene: TRBJ2-3
d_gene: -
v_gene: TRBV11-2
abundance: -

CDR3nt: TGTGCCAGCAGCACCACAGGGTTGAACACTGAAGCTTTCTTT
CDR3aa: CASSTTGLNTEAFF
j_gene: TRBJ1-1
d_gene: -
v_gene: TRBV5-6
abundance: -

CDR3nt: TGTGCCAGCAGCCAATCCTGGGCAACGGGGGAGCAGTACTTC
CDR3aa: CASSQSWATGEQYF
j_gene: TRBJ2-7
d_gene: -
v_gene: TRBV14
abundance: -

CDR3nt: TGTGCCAGCAGCCGAGGACTCAACACTGAAGCTTTCTTT
CDR3aa: CASSRGLNTEAFF
j_gene: TRBJ1-1
d_gene: -
v_gene: TRBV2
abundance: -

CDR3nt: TGCGCCAGCAGCCAAGACCGCAGGGTTTGGTACGAGCAGTACTTC
CDR3aa: CASSQDRRVWYEQYF
j_gene: TRBJ2-7
d_gene: -
v_gene: TRBV4-3
abundance: once

CDR3nt: TGTGCCACCAGCAGAGAACAGGTGGATTCAAACTATGGCTACACCTTC
CDR3aa: CATSREQVDSNYGYTF
j_gene: TRBJ1-2
d_gene: -
v_gene: TRBV15
abundance: -

CDR3nt: TGTGCCAGCAGTCGACTAGCGGGAGTGGGCGAGACCCAGTACTTC
CDR3aa: CASSRLAGVGETQYF
j_gene: TRBJ2-5
d_gene: TRBD2
v_gene: TRBV6-6
abundance: -

CDR3nt: TGTGCCAGCAGCTTAGGTATTCAGGGTGGAGAAAAACTGTTTTTT
CDR3aa: CASSLGIQGGEKLFF
j_gene: TRBJ1-4
d_gene: -
v_gene: TRBV7-2
abundance: -

CDR3nt: TGTGCCAGCAGCTTAGGGGGCGGTAACTACGAGCAGTACTTC
CDR3aa: CASSLGGGNYEQYF
j_gene: TRBJ2-7
d_gene: -
v_gene: TRBV7-2
abundance: -

CDR3nt: TGTGCCAGCTCCCCCCTGGAGGGGAATCAGCCCCAGCATTTT
CDR3aa: CASSPLEGNQPQHF
j_gene: TRBJ1-5
d_gene: -
v_gene: TRBV18
abundance: few